The T cell receptor (beta chain) described here comes from a study of CD8+ T cells in alopecia areata. Findings and limits, study-wide: Scalp samples also contribute reads from the resident alphabeta T cells found in normal skin.

Trimming removed 6 bases at V and 2 bases at J, with 11 bases between. The V gene's germline CDR1 is ENHRY and CDR2 SYGVKD. The CDR3 loop spans 14 amino acids. Of note for this clone: What it binds is not known.

Once RNA had been extracted, it was reverse transcribed into cDNA to act as the sequencing template. Clones were sequenced by immunoSEQ multiplex PCR, and TCRdb holds only the in-frame ones, with some missing. The data contain 95,000 to 110,000 clones, around 60% of them singletons. Sequencing used CD4+ T cells sorted from blood. The V and J genes are TRBV10-3 and TRBJ2-1; D is uncertain. The TCR comes from a human donor in good health. The CDR3 sequence: CAIRDKSPYNEQFF. The CDR3 DNA is TGTGCCATCAGAGACAAGTCACCCTACAATGAGCAGTTCTTC.